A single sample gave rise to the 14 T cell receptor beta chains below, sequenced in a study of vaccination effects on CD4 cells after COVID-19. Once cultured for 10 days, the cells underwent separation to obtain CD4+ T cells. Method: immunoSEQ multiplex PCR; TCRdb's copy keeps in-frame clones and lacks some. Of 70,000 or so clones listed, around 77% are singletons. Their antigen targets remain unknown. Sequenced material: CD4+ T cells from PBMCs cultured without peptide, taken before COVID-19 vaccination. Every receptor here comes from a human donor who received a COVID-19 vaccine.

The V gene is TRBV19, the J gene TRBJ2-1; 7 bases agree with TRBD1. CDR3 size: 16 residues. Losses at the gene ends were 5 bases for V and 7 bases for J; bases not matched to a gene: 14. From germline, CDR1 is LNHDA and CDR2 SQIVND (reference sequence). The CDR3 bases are TGTGCCAGTAGTCGTCTTCAATCAGGGGGAGAGAATGAGCAGTTCTTC. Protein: CASSRLQSGGENEQFF.

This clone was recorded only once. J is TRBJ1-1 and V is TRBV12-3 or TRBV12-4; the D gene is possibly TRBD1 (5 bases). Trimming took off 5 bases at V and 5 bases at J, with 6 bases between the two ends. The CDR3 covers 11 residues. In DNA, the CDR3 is TGTGCCAGCAGTAGGACAACTGAAGCTTTCTTT. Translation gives CASSRTTEAFF.

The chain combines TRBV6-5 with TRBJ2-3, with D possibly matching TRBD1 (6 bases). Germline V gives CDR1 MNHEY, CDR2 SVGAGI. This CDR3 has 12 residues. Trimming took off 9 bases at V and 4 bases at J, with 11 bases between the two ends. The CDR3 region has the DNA TGTGCCAGTCAAACAGGGCCAGATACGCAGTATTTT. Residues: CASQTGPDTQYF.

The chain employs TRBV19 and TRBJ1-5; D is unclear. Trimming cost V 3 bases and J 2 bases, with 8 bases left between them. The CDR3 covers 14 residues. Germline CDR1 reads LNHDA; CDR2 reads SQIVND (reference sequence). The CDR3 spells CASSISGGNQPQHF. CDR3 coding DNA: TGTGCCAGTAGTATTAGTGGTGGCAATCAGCCCCAGCATTTT.

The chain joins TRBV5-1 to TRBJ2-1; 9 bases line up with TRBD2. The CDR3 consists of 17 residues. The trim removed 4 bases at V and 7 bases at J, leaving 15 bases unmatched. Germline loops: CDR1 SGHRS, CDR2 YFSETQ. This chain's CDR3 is CASSPPNLAGGSNEQFF. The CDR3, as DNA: TGCGCCAGCAGCCCACCTAACTTGGCGGGGGGGAGTAATGAGCAGTTCTTC.

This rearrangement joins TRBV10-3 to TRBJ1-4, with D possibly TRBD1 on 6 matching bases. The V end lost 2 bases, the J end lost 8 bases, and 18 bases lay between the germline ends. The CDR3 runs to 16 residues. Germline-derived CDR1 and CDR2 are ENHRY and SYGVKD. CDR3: CAISEDWSGAREKLFF. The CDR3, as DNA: TGTGCCATCAGTGAGGATTGGTCGGGGGCGCGAGAAAAACTGTTTTTT.

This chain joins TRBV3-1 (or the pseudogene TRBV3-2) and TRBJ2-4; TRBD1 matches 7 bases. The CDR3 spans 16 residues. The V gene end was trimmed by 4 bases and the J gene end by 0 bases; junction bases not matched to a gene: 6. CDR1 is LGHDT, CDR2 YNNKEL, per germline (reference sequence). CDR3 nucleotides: TGTGCCAGCAGCCCCCGGGACAGAATAGCCAAAAACATTCAGTACTTC. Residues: CASSPRDRIAKNIQYF.

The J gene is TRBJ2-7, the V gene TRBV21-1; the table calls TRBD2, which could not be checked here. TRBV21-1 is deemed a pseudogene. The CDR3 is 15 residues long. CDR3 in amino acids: CASSRRTLDSYEQYV. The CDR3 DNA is TGTGCCAGCAGCCGTCGAACCCTAGACTCCTACGAGCAGTACGTC.

The CDR3, as DNA: TGTGCCAGCAGTGAGATTTACAATGAGCAGTTCTTC. It translates to CASSEIYNEQFF. J is TRBJ2-1 and V is TRBV2; D is ambiguous. The CDR3 runs 12 residues. V shed 3 bases and J shed 4 bases, with 4 bases lying between them. CDR1 and CDR2 from the germline V gene are SNHLY and FYNNEI. Based on the CDR3 plus reference TRBV2 and TRBJ2-1, the full variable domain is EPEVTQTPSHQVTQMGQEVILRCVPISNHLYFYWYRQILGQKVEFLVSFYNNEISEKSEIFDDQFSVERPDGSNFTLKIRSTKLEDSAMYFCASSEIYNEQFFGPGTRLTVL.

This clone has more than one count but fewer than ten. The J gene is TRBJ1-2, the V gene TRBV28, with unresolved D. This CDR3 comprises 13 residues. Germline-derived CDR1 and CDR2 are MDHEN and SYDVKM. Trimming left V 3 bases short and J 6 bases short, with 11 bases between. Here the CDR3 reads CASSLRQHDGYTF. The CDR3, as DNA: TGTGCCAGCAGTTTGCGGCAACATGATGGCTACACCTTC.

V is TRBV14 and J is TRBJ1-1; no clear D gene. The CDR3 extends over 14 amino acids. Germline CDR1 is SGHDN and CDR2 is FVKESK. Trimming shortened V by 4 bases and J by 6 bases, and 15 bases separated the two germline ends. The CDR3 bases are TGTGCCAGCAGCCCCTTAGTGGGGTACGCTGAAGCTTTCTTT. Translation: CASSPLVGYAEAFF.

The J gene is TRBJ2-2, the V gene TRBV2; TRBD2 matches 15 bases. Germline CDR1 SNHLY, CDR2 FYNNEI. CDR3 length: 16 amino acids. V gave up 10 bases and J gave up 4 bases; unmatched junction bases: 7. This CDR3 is CATKAGLAGGTGELFF. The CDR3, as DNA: TGTGCCACGAAAGCGGGACTAGCGGGGGGCACCGGGGAGCTGTTTTTT.

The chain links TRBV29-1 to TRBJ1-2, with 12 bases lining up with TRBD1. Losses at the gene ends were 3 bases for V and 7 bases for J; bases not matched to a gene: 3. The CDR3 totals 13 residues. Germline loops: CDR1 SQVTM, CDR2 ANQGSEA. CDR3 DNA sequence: TGCAGCGTTGAGGGACAGGGGGCGAGTGGCTACACCTTC. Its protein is CSVEGQGASGYTF.

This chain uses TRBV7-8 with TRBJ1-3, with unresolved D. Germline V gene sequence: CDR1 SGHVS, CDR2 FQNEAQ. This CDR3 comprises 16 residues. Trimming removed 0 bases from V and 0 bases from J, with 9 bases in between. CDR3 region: CASSLAAGSSGNTIYF. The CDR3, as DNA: TGTGCCAGCAGCTTAGCAGCGGGGTCCTCTGGAAACACCATATATTTT. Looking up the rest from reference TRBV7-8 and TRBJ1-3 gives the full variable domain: GAGVSQSPRYKVAKRGQDVALRCDPISGHVSLFWYQQALGQGPEFLTYFQNEAQLDKSGLPSDRFFAERPEGSVSTLKIQRTQQEDSAVYLCASSLAAGSSGNTIYFGEGSWLTVV.